In this sample, the clone carrying this T cell receptor beta chain turned up many times. Its antigen remains unidentified. This sample's RNA came from whole unsorted tissue. Three rounds of nested PCR, following a modified ARM-PCR protocol, produced the TCRbeta library. TCRdb reanalysed the multiplex PCR reads using MiXCR and keeps one entry per CDR3 protein. The profile shows over 110,000 distinct CDR3 sequences, around two thirds of them singletons. These data are taken from a study of tumor and adjacent non-tumor tissue in lung cancer. General study results and limits: Higher tumor TCR diversity was associated with shorter survival.

Germline lookup yields CDR1 KGHDR and CDR2 SFDVKD. The CDR3 runs 13 residues. Trimming pared 10 bases from V and 0 bases from J, leaving 9 bases between. The TCR comes from a man aged 55 to 70 with small cell lung cancer. What was sequenced was lung tumor tissue. The chain combines TRBV24-1 with TRBJ2-1; D not resolved. The CDR3 DNA reads as TGTGCCACTCAAGAGAGCTCCTACAATGAGCAGTTCTTC. Translation gives CATQESSYNEQFF.